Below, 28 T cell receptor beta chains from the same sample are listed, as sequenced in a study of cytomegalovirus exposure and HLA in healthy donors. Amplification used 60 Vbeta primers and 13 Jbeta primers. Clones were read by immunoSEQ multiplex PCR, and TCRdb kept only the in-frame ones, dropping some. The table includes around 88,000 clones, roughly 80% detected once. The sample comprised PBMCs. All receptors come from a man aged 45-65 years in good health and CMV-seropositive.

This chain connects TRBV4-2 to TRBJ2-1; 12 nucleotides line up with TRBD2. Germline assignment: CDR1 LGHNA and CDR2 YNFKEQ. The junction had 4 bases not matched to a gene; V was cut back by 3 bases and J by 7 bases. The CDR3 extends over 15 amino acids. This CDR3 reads CASSQLAGGQNEQFF. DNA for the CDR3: TGTGCCAGCAGCCAGCTAGCGGGGGGGCAAAATGAGCAGTTCTTC.

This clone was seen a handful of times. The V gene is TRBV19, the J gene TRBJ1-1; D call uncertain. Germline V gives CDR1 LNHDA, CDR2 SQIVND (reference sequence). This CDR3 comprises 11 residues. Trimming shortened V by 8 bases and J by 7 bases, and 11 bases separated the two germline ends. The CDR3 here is CASGRRLEAFF. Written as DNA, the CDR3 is TGTGCCAGTGGCAGGAGGCTTGAAGCTTTCTTT.

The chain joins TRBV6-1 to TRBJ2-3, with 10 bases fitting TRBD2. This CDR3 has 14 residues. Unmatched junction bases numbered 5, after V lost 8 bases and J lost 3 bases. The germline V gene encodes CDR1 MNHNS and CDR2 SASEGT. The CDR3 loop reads CASLKLAGTDTQYF. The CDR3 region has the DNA TGTGCCAGCCTGAAACTAGCGGGGACAGATACGCAGTATTTT.

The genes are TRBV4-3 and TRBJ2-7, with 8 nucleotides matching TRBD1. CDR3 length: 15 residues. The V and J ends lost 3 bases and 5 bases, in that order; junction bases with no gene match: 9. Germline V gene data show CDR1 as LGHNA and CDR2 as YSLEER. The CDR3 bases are TGCGCCAGCAGCCATGCCGACAGGGGAGGCCACGAGCAGTACTTC. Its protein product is CASSHADRGGHEQYF.

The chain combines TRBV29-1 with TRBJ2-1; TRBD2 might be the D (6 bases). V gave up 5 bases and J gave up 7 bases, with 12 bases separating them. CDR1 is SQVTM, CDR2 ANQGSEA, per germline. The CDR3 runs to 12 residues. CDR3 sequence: CSVLRGGNEQFF. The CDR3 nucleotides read TGCAGCGTTCTGCGGGGCGGGAATGAGCAGTTCTTC.

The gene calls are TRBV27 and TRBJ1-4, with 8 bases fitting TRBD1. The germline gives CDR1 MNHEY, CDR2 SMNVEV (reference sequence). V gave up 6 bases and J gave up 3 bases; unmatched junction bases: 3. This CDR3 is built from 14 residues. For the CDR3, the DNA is TGTGCCAGCAGCGGACAGGGTTCTAATGAAAAACTGTTTTTT. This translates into CASSGQGSNEKLFF.

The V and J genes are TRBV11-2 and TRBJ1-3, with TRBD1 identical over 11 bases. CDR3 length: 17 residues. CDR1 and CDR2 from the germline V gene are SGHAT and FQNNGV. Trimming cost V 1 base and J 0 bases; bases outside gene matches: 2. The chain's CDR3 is CASSLAGTGGSGNTIYF. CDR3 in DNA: TGTGCCAGCAGCTTAGCCGGGACAGGGGGCTCTGGAAACACCATATATTTT. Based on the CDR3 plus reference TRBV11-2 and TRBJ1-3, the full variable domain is EAGVAQSPRYKIIEKRQSVAFWCNPISGHATLYWYQQILGQGPKLLIQFQNNGVVDDSQLPKDRFSAERLKGVDSTLKIQPAKLEDSAVYLCASSLAGTGGSGNTIYFGEGSWLTVV.

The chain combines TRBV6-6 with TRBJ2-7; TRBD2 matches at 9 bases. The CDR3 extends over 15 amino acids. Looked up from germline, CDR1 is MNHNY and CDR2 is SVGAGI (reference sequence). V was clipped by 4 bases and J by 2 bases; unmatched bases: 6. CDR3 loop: CASSFLAGVTYEQYF. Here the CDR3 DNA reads TGTGCCAGCAGTTTCTTAGCGGGGGTCACCTACGAGCAGTACTTC.

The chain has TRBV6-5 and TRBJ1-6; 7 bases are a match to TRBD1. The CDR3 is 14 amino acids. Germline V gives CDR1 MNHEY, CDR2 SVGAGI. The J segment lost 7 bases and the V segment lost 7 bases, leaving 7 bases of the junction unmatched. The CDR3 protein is CASIARDRNSPLHF. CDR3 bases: TGTGCCAGCATCGCCCGGGACAGAAATTCACCCCTCCACTTT.

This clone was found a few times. The CDR3 loop is CASRQGENYGYTF. The CDR3 nucleotides are TGTGCCAGCAGGCAGGGGGAAAACTATGGCTACACCTTC. The V and J genes are TRBV7-2 and TRBJ1-2, with 7 bases that match TRBD1. Germline values: CDR1 SGHTA, CDR2 FQGNSA. Trimming removed 6 bases from V and 2 bases from J; junction bases left unmatched: 3. The CDR3 is made up of 13 amino acids. The complete variable domain, with remaining parts taken from reference TRBV7-2 and TRBJ1-2, reads GAGVSQSPSNKVTEKGKDVELRCDPISGHTALYWYRQSLGQGLEFLIYFQGNSAPDKSGLPSDRFSAERTGGSVSTLTIQRTQQEDSAVYLCASRQGENYGYTFGSGTRLTVV.

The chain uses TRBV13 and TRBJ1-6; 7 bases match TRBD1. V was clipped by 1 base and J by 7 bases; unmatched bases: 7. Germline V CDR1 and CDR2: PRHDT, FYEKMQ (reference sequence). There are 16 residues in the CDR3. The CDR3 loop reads CASSLEGGALNSPLHF. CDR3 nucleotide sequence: TGTGCCAGCAGCTTAGAAGGGGGCGCGTTGAATTCACCCCTCCACTTT.

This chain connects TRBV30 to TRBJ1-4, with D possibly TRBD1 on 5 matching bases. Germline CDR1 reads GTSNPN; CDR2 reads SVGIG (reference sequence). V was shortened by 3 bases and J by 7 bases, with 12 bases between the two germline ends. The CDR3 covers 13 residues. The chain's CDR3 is CAWRDKRGEKLFF. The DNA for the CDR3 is TGTGCCTGGAGGGACAAGCGGGGTGAAAAACTGTTTTTT.

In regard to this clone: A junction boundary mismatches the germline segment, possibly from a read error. The CDR3 DNA reads as TGTGCCTGGAACCGGGAGGGCAATCAGCCCCAGAATTTT. This encodes CAWNREGNQPQNF. V gene TRBV30 combines with J gene TRBJ1-5; D unresolved. Looked up from germline, CDR1 is GTSNPN and CDR2 is SVGIG (reference sequence). The CDR3 loop spans 13 amino acids.

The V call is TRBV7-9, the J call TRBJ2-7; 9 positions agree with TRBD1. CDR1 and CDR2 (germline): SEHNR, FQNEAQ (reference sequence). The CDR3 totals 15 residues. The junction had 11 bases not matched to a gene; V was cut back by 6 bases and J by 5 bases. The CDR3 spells CASSYTGTGNDEQYF. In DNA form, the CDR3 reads TGTGCCAGCAGTTACACCGGGACAGGGAACGACGAGCAGTACTTC. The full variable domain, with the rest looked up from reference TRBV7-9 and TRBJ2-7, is DTGVSQNPRHKITKRGQNVTFRCDPISEHNRLYWYRQTLGQGPEFLTYFQNEAQLEKSRLLSDRFSAERPKGSFSTLEIQRTEQGDSAMYLCASSYTGTGNDEQYFGPGTRLTVT.

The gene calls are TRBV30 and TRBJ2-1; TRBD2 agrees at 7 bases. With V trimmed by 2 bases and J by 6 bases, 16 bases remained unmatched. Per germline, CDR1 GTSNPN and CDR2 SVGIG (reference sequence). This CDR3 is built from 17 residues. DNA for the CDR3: TGTGCCTGGAGTCCAAGTAGGACCGATAGCGGGTTCAATGAGCAGTTCTTC. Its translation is CAWSPSRTDSGFNEQFF.

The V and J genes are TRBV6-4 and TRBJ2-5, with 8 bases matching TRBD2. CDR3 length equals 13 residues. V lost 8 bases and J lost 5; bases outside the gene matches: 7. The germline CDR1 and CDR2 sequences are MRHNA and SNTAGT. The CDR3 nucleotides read TGTGCCAGCGCCCGGGGGGGCGGGGAGACCCAGTACTTC. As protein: CASARGGGETQYF.

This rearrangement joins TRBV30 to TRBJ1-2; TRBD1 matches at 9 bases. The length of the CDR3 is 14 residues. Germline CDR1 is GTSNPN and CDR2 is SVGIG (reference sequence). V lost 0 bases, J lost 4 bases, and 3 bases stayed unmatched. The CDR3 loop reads CAWSVGQGFYGYTF. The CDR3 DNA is TGTGCCTGGAGTGTCGGACAGGGGTTCTATGGCTACACCTTC.

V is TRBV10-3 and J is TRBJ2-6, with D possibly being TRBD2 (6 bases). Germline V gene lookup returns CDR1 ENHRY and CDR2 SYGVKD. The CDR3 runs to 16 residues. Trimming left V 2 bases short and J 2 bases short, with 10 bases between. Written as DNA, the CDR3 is TGTGCCATCAGTGAGGGCGGGGCGACTGGGGCCAACGTCCTGACTTTC. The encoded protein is CAISEGGATGANVLTF.

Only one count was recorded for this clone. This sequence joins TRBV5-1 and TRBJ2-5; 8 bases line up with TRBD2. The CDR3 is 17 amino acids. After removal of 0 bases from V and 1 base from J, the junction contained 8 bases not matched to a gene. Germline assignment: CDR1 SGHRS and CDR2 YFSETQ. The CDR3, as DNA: TGCGCCAGCAGCTTGGAAGCGGGGGTGATCGGCCAAGAGACCCAGTACTTC. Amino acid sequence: CASSLEAGVIGQETQYF.

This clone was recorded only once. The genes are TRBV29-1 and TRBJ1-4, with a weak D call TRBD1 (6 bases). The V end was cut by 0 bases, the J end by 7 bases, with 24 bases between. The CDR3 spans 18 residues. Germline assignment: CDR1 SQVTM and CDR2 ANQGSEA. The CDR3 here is CSVEDPNSLTGLGEKLFF. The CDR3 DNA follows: TGCAGCGTTGAAGACCCCAACTCCTTAACAGGGTTGGGTGAAAAACTGTTTTTT.

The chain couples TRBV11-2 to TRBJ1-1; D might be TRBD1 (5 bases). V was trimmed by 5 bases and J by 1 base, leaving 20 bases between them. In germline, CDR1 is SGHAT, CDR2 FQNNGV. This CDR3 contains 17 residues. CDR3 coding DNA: TGTGCCAGCAGCCCAACGATCAGGGTTACCGCGAACACTGAAGCTTTCTTT. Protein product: CASSPTIRVTANTEAFF.

The CDR3 loop reads CASSQTLSTSGGRDTQYF. CDR3 nucleotides: TGCGCCAGCAGCCAGACCCTTTCCACTAGCGGGGGAAGAGATACGCAGTATTTT. The J gene is TRBJ2-3, the V gene TRBV4-1; 11 bases fit TRBD2. Looked up from germline, CDR1 is MGHRA and CDR2 is YSYEKL. Trimming cost V 3 bases and J 5 bases; bases outside gene matches: 13. The CDR3 covers 18 residues.

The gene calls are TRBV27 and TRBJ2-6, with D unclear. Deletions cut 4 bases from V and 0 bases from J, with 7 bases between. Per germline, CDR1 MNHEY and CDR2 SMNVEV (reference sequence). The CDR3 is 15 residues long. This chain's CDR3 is CASSYSYSGANVLTF. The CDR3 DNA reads TGTGCCAGCAGTTACAGTTACTCTGGGGCCAACGTCCTGACTTTC.

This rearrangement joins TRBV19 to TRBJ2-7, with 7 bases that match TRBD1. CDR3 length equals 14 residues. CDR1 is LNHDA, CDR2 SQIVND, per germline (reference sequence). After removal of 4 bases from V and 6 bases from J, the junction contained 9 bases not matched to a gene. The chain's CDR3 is CASSTTGTLGEQYF. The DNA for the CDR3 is TGTGCCAGTAGTACGACAGGGACCCTCGGCGAGCAGTACTTC. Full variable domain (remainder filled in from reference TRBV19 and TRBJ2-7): DGGITQSPKYLFRKEGQNVTLSCEQNLNHDAMYWYRQDPGQGLRLIYYSQIVNDFQKGDIAEGYSVSREKKESFPLTVTSAQKNPTAFYLCASSTTGTLGEQYFGPGTRLTVT.

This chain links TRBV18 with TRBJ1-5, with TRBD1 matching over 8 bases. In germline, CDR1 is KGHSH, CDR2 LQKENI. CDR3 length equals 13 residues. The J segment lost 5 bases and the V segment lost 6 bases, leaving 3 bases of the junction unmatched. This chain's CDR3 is CASSQDRDQPQHF. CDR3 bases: TGTGCCAGCTCCCAGGACAGGGATCAGCCCCAGCATTTT.

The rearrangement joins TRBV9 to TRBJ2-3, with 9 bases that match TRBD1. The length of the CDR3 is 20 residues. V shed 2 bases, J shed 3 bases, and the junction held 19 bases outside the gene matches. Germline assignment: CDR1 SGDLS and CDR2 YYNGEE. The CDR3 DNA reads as TGTGCCAGCAGCGTCGTCCCGGGACAGGGTGTCTCCCCAATTACAGATACGCAGTATTTT. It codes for CASSVVPGQGVSPITDTQYF.

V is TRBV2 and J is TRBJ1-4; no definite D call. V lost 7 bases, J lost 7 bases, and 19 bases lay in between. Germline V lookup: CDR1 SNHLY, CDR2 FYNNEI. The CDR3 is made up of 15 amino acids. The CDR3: CASTPRQTLAEKLFF. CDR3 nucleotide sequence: TGTGCCAGCACCCCCCGGCAGACTCTCGCTGAAAAACTGTTTTTT. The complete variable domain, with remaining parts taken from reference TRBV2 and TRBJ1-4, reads EPEVTQTPSHQVTQMGQEVILRCVPISNHLYFYWYRQILGQKVEFLVSFYNNEISEKSEIFDDQFSVERPDGSNFTLKIRSTKLEDSAMYFCASTPRQTLAEKLFFGSGTQLSVL.

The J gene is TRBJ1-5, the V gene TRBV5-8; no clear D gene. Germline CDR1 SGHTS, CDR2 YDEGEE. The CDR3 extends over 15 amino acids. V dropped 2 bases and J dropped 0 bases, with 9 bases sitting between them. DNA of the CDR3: TGTGCCAGCAGCTTTGCTTCCAGTAGCAATCAGCCCCAGCATTTT. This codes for CASSFASSSNQPQHF.